This TCR beta chain was recovered during a study of CD8 T cells in ankylosing spondylitis. Findings and caveats of the study: A TCR beta motif made of 7 to 9 highly homologous variants seemed typical of ankylosing spondylitis blood. Relatively scarce in peripheral blood, disease-linked clones were CD8+. A number of the motif variants had already been described in reactive arthritis synovial fluid and blood. Reportedly, disease-linked clones are significantly enriched in ankylosing spondylitis patients' matched synovial fluid.

Making the TCR beta libraries involved quantitative 5'-RACE with molecular barcodes. TCRdb independently ran MiXCR on the 5' RACE reads; one entry per CDR3 protein. The sample includes around 430,000 distinct CDR3 sequences, roughly 17% seen only once; the top ten take around 0.92%. The table lists this clonotype with a few counts. Its antigen is as yet unknown. Germline V gives CDR1 MGHDK, CDR2 SYGVNS. V lost 2 bases, J lost 4 bases, and 11 bases lay in between. CDR3 length equals 14 residues. Specimen: blood, either unsorted or a sorted T cell fraction (not recorded which). The sequence was obtained from a male donor with ankylosing spondylitis. This rearrangement joins TRBV25-1 to TRBJ2-5, with D unclear. The DNA for the CDR3 is TGTGCCAGCAGTGAAAGTAGAATCGCAGAGACCCAGTACTTC. It yields the protein CASSESRIAETQYF.